Reported below is one T cell receptor (beta chain). This entry is derived from a study of T cell changes during pregnancy in multiple sclerosis. CDR3 length: 15 amino acids. The germline gives CDR1 LNHNV, CDR2 YYDKDF (reference sequence). V trimming: 1 base; J trimming: 9 bases; junction bases outside the gene matches: 6. The data were produced by immunoSEQ multiplex PCR, yet TCRdb's version contains in-frame clones alone and is incomplete. The sample lists about 64,000 clones; about 92% were seen once. The sample here was peripheral blood, taken in the second trimester of pregnancy. The TCR comes from a female donor in good health, enrolled as a control in a pregnancy study. V is TRBV15 and J is TRBJ1-5, with 10 bases matching TRBD1. This chain's CDR3 is CATSRGDRGNGPQHF. In DNA form, the CDR3 reads TGTGCCACCAGCAGAGGGGACAGGGGTAATGGGCCCCAGCATTTT.